Given below is one T cell receptor beta chain in context. Its antigen is as yet unknown. This specimen comes from a study of OX40 agonist ivuxolimab in advanced cancers. Study-level information: A male proportion of about 86% was recorded, with mean age approximately 57 years and range about 23 to 90.

The CDR3 extends over 13 amino acids. The V end was cut by 0 bases, the J end by 5 bases, with 6 bases between. CDR1 is SGHVS, CDR2 FQNEAQ, per germline. Overall study results and limits: Antigen specificity of clonally expanded peripheral T cells was not established.

Profiled with immunoSEQ multiplex PCR; TCRdb holds only in-frame clones, not every one. The data show roughly 66,000 clones, around 83% seen once. The source was CD4+ or CD8+ T cells sorted from blood, collected in a trial of the OX40 agonist ivuxolimab. This receptor was identified in an adult with an advanced solid tumor such as melanoma, head and neck, liver or kidney cancer. The V and J genes are TRBV7-8 and TRBJ2-3; D gene unclear. CDR3 DNA: TGTGCCAGCAGCTTAGCTGGTGAAGATACGCAGTATTTT. It translates to CASSLAGEDTQYF.